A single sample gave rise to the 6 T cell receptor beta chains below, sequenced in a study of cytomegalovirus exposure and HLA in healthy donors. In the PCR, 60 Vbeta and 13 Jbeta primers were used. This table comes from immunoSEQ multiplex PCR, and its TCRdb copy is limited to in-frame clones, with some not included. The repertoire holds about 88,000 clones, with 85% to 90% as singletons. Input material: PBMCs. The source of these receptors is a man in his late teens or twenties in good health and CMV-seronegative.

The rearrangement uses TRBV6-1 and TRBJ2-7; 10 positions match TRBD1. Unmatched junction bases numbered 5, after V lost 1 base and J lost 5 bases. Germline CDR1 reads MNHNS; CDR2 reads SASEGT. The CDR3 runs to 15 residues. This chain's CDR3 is CASSEEGQGFHEQYF. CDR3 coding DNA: TGTGCCAGCAGTGAAGAGGGACAGGGGTTCCACGAGCAGTACTTC.

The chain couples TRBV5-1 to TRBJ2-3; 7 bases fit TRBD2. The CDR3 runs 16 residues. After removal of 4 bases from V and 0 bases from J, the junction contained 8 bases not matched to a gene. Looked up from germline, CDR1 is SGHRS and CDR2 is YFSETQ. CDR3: CASSVRRGVSTDTQYF. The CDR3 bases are TGCGCCAGCAGCGTGCGACGGGGGGTAAGCACAGATACGCAGTATTTT. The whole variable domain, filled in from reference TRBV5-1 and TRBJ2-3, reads KAGVTQTPRYLIKTRGQQVTLSCSPISGHRSVSWYQQTPGQGLQFLFEYFSETQRNKGNFPGRFSGRQFSNSRSEMNVSTLELGDSALYLCASSVRRGVSTDTQYFGPGTRLTVL.

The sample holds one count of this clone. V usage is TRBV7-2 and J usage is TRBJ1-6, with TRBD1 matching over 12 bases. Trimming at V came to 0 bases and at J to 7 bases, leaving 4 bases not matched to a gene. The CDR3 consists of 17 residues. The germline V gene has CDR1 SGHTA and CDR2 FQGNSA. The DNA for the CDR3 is TGTGCCAGCAGCTTAGCGGGGGACAGGGGGCAAAATTCACCCCTCCACTTT. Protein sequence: CASSLAGDRGQNSPLHF.

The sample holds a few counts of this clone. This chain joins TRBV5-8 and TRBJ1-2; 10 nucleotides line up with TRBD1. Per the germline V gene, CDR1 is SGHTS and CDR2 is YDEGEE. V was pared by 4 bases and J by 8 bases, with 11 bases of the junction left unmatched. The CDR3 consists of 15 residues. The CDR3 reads CASSPSGTGARGYTF. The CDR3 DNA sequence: TGTGCCAGCAGCCCGTCCGGGACAGGGGCGCGAGGCTACACCTTC.

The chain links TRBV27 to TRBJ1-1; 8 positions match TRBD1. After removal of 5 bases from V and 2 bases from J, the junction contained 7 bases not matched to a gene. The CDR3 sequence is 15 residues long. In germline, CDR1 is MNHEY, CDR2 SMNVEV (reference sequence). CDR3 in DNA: TGTGCCAGCAGTCTAGGGACAGGTCGCAACACTGAAGCTTTCTTT. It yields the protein CASSLGTGRNTEAFF.

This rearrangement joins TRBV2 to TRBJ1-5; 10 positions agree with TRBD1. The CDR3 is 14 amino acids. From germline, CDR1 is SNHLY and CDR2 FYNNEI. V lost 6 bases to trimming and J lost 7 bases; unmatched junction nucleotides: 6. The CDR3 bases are TGTGCCAGCAGCCCCGGGACAGGGGTCCAGCCCCAGCATTTT. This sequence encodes CASSPGTGVQPQHF.